The rows below give T cell receptor beta chains drawn from one sample of a study of regulatory T cells in long-lasting Graves disease. Using its own MiXCR run on the multiplex PCR reads, TCRdb lists one record per CDR3 protein. There are over 650,000 distinct CDR3 sequences in the sample; around 32% occur only once, and under 50% lies in the top ten. The sample in question was peripheral blood mononuclear cells (PBMCs), obtained when the disease was refractory, from a patient treated with antithyroid drugs. All receptors derive from a female donor with Graves disease. The CDR3 runs from the conserved cysteine through the conserved F or W. The D gene is left open where the match is weak. Size is stated for part of the rows, as once, few or many counts, or as a class when the clone is expanded.

j_gene,abundance,d_gene,v_gene,CDR3nt,CDR3aa
TRBJ1-5,.,.,TRBV3-1,TGTGCCAGCAGCCATGGGGGGCCCTATAGCAATCAGCCCCAGCATTTT,CASSHGGPYSNQPQHF
TRBJ1-2,.,.,TRBV11-2,TGTGCCAGCAGCCCCGGAGGGGGGCTGGGCTACACCTTC,CASSPGGGLGYTF
TRBJ1-1,many,.,TRBV15,TGTGCCACCCAAGGGCAGACGAACACTGAAGCTTTCTTT,CATQGQTNTEAFF
TRBJ1-5,few,.,TRBV28,TGTGCCAGCAGTTTAGGGCGCCTAAATCAGCCCCAGCATTTT,CASSLGRLNQPQHF
TRBJ1-2,few,.,TRBV2,TGTGCCAGCAGTGTATCCAGTACCCTCGGTGGCTACACCTTC,CASSVSSTLGGYTF
TRBJ2-5,.,.,TRBV4-1,TGCGCCAGCAGCCAAGGACTGCCGGGGACCCAGTACTTC,CASSQGLPGTQYF
TRBJ1-6,.,TRBD1,TRBV20-1,TGCAGTGCTACTCCCGGGACAGTTAATTCACCCCTCCACTTT,CSATPGTVNSPLHF
TRBJ2-2,few,TRBD2,TRBV7-6,TGTGCCAGCAGCCCGGGACTAGCGGGAGTGAGCACCGGGGAGCTGTTTTTT,CASSPGLAGVSTGELFF
TRBJ2-7,.,.,TRBV28,TGTGCCAGCTTCCCCGGGGGCGGGACCAGTAACTTC,CASFPGGGTSNF
TRBJ2-7,.,.,TRBV30,TGTGCCTGGAGTGTACTAGAGCTATCCTACGAGCAGTACTTC,CAWSVLELSYEQYF
TRBJ1-2,.,.,TRBV4-2,TGTGCCAGCAGCCAATATGTAGGCAGGATAAACTATGGCTACACCTTC,CASSQYVGRINYGYTF
TRBJ2-7,few,TRBD2,TRBV15,TGTGCCACCAGCAGAGATCTAGCGGGAGGGCTGGACGAGCAGTACTTC,CATSRDLAGGLDEQYF
TRBJ1-1,many,.,TRBV12-3/TRBV12-4,TGTGCCAGCAGTTTTCGGGGGACCCTCTTGGGGACTGAAGCTTTCTTT,CASSFRGTLLGTEAFF
TRBJ1-5,.,.,TRBV6-1,TGTGCCAGCAGCTTCACAAGAAATAGCAATCAGCCCCAGCATTTT,CASSFTRNSNQPQHF
TRBJ1-6,.,.,TRBV30,TGTGCCTGGAGTGTAGACAGCAATTCACCCCTCCACTTT,CAWSVDSNSPLHF
TRBJ1-4,.,.,TRBV5-1,TGCGCCAGCAGCTATGACACCCCTAATGAAAAACTGTTTTTT,CASSYDTPNEKLFF
TRBJ2-7,.,.,TRBV20-1,TGCAGTGCTCCCCTACAGAGCTCCTACGAGCAGTACTTC,CSAPLQSSYEQYF
TRBJ1-3,.,TRBD1,TRBV25-1,TGTGCCAGCACCGAGACAGGGACTTCCCCCTCTGGAAACACCATATATTTT,CASTETGTSPSGNTIYF
TRBJ1-3,few,TRBD1,TRBV30,TGTGCCTGGAGAGGGGGACAGGGACTCGCCATATATTTT,CAWRGGQGLAIYF
TRBJ1-1,few,TRBD1,TRBV2,TGTGCCAGCAGTACCACTAAAGGGACAGTATTGAACACTGAAGCTTTCTTT,CASSTTKGTVLNTEAFF
TRBJ1-1,few,.,TRBV11-2,TGTGCCAGCAGCTTATTCCTCCGGGGGACCACTGAAGCTTTCTTT,CASSLFLRGTTEAFF
TRBJ1-2,.,TRBD1,TRBV28,TGTGCCAGCAGAACCGGCACAGGGGTTGGGTATGGCTACACCTTC,CASRTGTGVGYGYTF
TRBJ1-1,.,.,TRBV7-9,TGTGCCAGCAGCCCCACAGTGGTCACTGAAGCTTTCTTT,CASSPTVVTEAFF
TRBJ1-5,.,TRBD1,TRBV2,TGTGCCAGCAGTGAAGGGGTCCAGGGGGAGCCCCAGCATTTT,CASSEGVQGEPQHF
TRBJ1-2,.,TRBD1,TRBV5-4,TGTGCCAGCAGCTTGGCCGGACAGGGGGTCTATGGCTACACCTTC,CASSLAGQGVYGYTF
TRBJ2-2,few,TRBD2,TRBV6-2/TRBV6-3,TGTGCCAGCAGTTACGTTGCCAGCGGGAGTGACACCGGGGAGCTGTTTTTT,CASSYVASGSDTGELFF
TRBJ2-5,many,TRBD2,TRBV12-3/TRBV12-4,TGTGCCAGCAGTGCTAGCGGGAGTCAGACCCAGTACTTC,CASSASGSQTQYF
TRBJ1-2,many,TRBD1,TRBV27,TGTGCCAGCAGTGTAGCAGGGGGACGTAGCTATGGCTACACCTTC,CASSVAGGRSYGYTF
TRBJ2-1,many,TRBD2,TRBV2,TGTGCCAGCCTCCCGGCTAGCGGGAGGGGGGATGAGCAGTTCTTC,CASLPASGRGDEQFF
TRBJ1-5,many,.,TRBV28,TGTGCCAGCAGTGGGATAGGCAATCAGCCCCAGCATTTT,CASSGIGNQPQHF
TRBJ1-3,few,.,TRBV2,TGTGCCAGCAGTGAACCGCTGGGGAGAGGCTCTGGAAACACCATATATTTT,CASSEPLGRGSGNTIYF
TRBJ1-1,.,.,TRBV13,TGTGCCAGCAGCTTAGTTCTGAGGGGGTTTACTGAAGCTTTCTTT,CASSLVLRGFTEAFF
TRBJ2-7,.,.,TRBV9,TGTGCCAGCAGCGTAGTTCCAGGGGGGGACGAGCAGTACTTC,CASSVVPGGDEQYF
TRBJ1-2,.,.,TRBV15,TGTGCCACCAGCAGCGTCGGGGTTAACTATGGCTACACCTTC,CATSSVGVNYGYTF
TRBJ2-2,.,.,TRBV7-3,TGTGCCAGCAGCTTAAACATCCGAGGCACCGGGGAGCTGTTTTTT,CASSLNIRGTGELFF
TRBJ1-2,many,TRBD1,TRBV28,TGTGCCAGCACTTCCAGGGGGCGCGGTTCTAACTATGGCTACACCTTC,CASTSRGRGSNYGYTF
TRBJ2-7,few,.,TRBV20-1,TGCAGTGCTAGAGAATACGAGCAGTACTTC,CSAREYEQYF
TRBJ1-1,.,.,TRBV5-5,TGTGCCAGCAGCATCTATGCCGGGGTACGCACTGAAGCTTTCTTT,CASSIYAGVRTEAFF
TRBJ2-7,.,.,TRBV7-2,TGTGCCAGCAGCCCACCGGACGGCTACGAGCAGTACTTC,CASSPPDGYEQYF
TRBJ2-7,many,TRBD1,TRBV6-1,TGTGCCAGCAGTGAAGGATGGGACAGGGCTTTATACGAGCAGTACTTC,CASSEGWDRALYEQYF
TRBJ2-7,.,TRBD1,TRBV6-5,TGTGCCAGCAGTTACCAGGGGGCGGGCGAGCAGTACTTC,CASSYQGAGEQYF
TRBJ1-5,few,.,TRBV20-1,TGCAGTGCTAGGGCCCCGGCCGGCCTCCAGCATTTT,CSARAPAGLQHF